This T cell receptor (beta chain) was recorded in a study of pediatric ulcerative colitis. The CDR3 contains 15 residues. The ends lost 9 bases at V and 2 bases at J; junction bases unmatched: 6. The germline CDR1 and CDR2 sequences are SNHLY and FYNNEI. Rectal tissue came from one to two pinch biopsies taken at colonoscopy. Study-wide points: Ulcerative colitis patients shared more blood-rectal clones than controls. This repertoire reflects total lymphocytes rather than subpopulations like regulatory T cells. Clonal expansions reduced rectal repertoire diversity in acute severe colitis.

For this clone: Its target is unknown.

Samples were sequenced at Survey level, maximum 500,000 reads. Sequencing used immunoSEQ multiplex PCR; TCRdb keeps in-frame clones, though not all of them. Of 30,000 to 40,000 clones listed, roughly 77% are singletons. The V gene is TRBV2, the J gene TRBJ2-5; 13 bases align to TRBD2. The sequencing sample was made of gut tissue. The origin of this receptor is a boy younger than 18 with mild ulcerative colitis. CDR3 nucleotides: TGTGCCAGTACCCCGGGACTAGCGGGACAAGAGACCCAGTACTTC. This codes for CASTPGLAGQETQYF. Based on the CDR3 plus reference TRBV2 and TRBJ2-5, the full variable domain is EPEVTQTPSHQVTQMGQEVILRCVPISNHLYFYWYRQILGQKVEFLVSFYNNEISEKSEIFDDQFSVERPDGSNFTLKIRSTKLEDSAMYFCASTPGLAGQETQYFGPGTRLLVL.